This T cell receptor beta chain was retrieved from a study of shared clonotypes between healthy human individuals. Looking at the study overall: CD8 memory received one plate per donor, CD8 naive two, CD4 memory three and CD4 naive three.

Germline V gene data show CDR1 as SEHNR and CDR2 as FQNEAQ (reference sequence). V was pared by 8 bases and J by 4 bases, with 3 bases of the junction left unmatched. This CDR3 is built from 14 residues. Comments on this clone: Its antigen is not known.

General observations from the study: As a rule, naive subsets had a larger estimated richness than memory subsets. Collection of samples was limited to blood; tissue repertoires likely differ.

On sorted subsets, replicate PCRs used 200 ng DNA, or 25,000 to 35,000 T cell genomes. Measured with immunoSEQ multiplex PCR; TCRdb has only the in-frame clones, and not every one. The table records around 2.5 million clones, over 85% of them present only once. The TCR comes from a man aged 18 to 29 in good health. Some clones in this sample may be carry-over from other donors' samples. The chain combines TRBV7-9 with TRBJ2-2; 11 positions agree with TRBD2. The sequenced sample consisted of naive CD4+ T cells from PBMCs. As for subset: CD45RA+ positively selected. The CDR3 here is CASLLAGGTGELFF. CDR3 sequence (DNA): TGTGCCAGCTTGCTAGCGGGAGGCACCGGGGAGCTGTTTTTT.